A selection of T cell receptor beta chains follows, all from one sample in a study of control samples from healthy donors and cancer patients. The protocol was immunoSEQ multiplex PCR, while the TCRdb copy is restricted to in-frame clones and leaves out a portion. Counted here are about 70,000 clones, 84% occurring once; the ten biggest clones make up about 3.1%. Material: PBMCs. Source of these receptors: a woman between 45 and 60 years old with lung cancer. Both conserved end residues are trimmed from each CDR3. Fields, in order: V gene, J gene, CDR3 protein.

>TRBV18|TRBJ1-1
ASSPLGWENTEAF
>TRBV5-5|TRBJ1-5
ASSLEDYSNQPQH
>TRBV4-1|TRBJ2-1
ASSPTSSNEQF
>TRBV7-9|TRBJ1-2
ASSSPGGYGYT
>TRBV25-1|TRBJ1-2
ASSDSNYGYT
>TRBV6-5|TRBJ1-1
ASSYPGLGNTEAF
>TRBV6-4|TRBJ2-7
ASSDRNETGDYEQY
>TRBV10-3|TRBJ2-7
AISPPNSPEQY
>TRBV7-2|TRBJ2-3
ASSFQRGGRGDTQY
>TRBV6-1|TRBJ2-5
ASSETSWGETQY
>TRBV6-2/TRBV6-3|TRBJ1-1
ASSSSPYRGGAAF
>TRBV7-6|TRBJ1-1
ASSSDRPMNTEAF
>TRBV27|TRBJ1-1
ASSSTGYTDTEAF
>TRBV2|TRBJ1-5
ASSPTGGSSQPQH
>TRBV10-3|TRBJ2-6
AISEVLSGANVLT